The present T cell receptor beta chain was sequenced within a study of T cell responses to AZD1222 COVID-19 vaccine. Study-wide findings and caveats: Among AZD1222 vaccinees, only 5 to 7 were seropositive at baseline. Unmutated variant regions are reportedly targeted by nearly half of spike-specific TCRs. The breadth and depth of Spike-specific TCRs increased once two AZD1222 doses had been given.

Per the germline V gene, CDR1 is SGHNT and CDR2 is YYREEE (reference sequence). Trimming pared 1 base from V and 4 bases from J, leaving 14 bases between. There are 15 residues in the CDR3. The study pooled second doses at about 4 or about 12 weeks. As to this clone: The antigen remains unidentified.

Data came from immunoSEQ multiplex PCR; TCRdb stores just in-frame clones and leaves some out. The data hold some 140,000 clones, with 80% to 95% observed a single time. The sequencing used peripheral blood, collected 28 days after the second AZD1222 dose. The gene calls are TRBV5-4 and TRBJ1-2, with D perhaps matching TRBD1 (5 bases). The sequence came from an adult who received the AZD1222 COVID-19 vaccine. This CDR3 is CASSLIGHRSYGYTF. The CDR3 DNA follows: TGTGCCAGCAGCTTGATCGGGCACAGGTCCTATGGCTACACCTTC.